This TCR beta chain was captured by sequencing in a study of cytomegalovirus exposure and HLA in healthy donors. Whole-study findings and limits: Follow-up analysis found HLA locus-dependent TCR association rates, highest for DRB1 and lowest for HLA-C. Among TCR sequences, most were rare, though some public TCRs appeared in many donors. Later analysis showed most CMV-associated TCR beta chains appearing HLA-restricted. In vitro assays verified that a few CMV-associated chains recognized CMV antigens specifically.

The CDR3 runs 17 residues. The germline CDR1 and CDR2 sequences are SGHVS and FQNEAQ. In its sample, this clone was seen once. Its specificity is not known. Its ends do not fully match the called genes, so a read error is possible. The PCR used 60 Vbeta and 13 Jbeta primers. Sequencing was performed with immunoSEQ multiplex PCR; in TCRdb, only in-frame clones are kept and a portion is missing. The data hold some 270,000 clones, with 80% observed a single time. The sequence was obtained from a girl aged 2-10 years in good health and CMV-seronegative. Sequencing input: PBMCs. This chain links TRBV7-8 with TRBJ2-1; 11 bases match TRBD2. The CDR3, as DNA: TGTGCCAGCAGCGTAGCTAGCGGGGGGAGCTCCTACAATGAGCAGTTCTTC. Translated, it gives CASSVASGGSSYNEQFF.